A single sample is the source of the 29 T cell receptor beta chains below, sequenced in a study of human T cells and chemical hapten exposure. TCRdb passed the RACE reads through MiXCR, listing each CDR3 protein once. The sample consists of about 90,000 distinct CDR3 sequences, over 6.5% of them appearing once. Time point of the sample: pre-sensitization, week 0. Treatment in this sample: therapeutic diphenylcyclopropenone sensitization with weekly scalp DPC. Here the sequenced sample was whole blood, taken in connection with sensitization to the hapten diphenylcyclopropenone (DPC). These receptors were taken from a man between 35 and 55 years old with alopecia areata. Some clones in this sample may be carry-over from other donors' samples.

The table lists this clonotype with many counts. The chain uses TRBV6-6 and TRBJ2-3; D is perhaps TRBD1 (5 bases). The germline V gene has CDR1 MNHNY and CDR2 SVGAGI (reference sequence). V lost 0 bases, J lost 0 bases, and 10 bases lay in between. The CDR3 length is 16 residues. Written as DNA, the CDR3 is TGTGCCAGCAGTTACTCAGGGGTCTCTAGCACAGATACGCAGTATTTT. Translating it yields CASSYSGVSSTDTQYF.

This clonotype was found many times. The CDR3 DNA sequence: TGTGCCAGCAGCGTACAAGGAGAGACCCAGTACTTC. Translated, it gives CASSVQGETQYF. The gene calls are TRBV9 and TRBJ2-5; D uncertain. V gave up 1 base and J gave up 4 bases, with 5 bases separating them. Germline assignment: CDR1 SGDLS and CDR2 YYNGEE. There are 12 residues in the CDR3.

This clonotype showed up many times. The chain links TRBV5-8 to TRBJ1-3; D remains unclear. Per germline, CDR1 SGHTS and CDR2 YDEGEE. CDR3 length: 16 residues. V lost 0 bases, J lost 0 bases, and 10 bases lay in between. The CDR3 protein is CASSLGHSNSGNTIYF. As DNA, the CDR3 is TGTGCCAGCAGCTTGGGACATTCGAACTCTGGAAACACCATATATTTT.

This clonotype was found a few times. The chain couples TRBV7-2 to TRBJ2-2, with D unresolved. V was trimmed by 5 bases and J by 0 bases, leaving 10 bases between them. The CDR3 has 15 amino acids. The germline V gene has CDR1 SGHTA and CDR2 FQGNSA. The CDR3 sequence is CASSPRTANTGELFF. The CDR3 nucleotides are TGTGCCAGCAGCCCCCGGACCGCGAACACCGGGGAGCTGTTTTTT.

This chain's CDR3 is CSATRNVLGAGELDEQFF. As DNA, the CDR3 is TGCAGTGCTACAAGGAACGTATTAGGAGCGGGAGAGTTGGATGAGCAGTTCTTC. The J gene is TRBJ2-1, the V gene TRBV20-1; TRBD2 aligns across 8 bases. The CDR3 runs to 18 residues. Per germline, CDR1 DFQATT and CDR2 SNEGSKA (reference sequence). J lost 8 bases, V lost 4 bases, and 22 bases had no gene match.

This clonotype was detected many times. The J gene is TRBJ2-5, the V gene TRBV4-2; the D is unclear. The CDR3 sequence is 11 residues long. Trimming took off 2 bases at V and 5 bases at J, with 3 bases between the two ends. CDR1 is LGHNA and CDR2 is YNFKEQ in the germline V gene. The CDR3 sequence: CASSQRETQYF. The CDR3 DNA reads TGTGCCAGCAGCCAACGTGAGACCCAGTACTTC.

The V gene is TRBV20-1, the J gene TRBJ2-7, with 13 bases matching TRBD2. Looked up from germline, CDR1 is DFQATT and CDR2 is SNEGSKA (reference sequence). CDR3 size: 16 residues. Trimming took 0 bases from V and 7 from J; bases not matched to a gene: 9. The CDR3 protein is CSARDPRTSGSSEQYF. DNA of the CDR3: TGCAGTGCTAGAGATCCCCGGACTAGCGGGAGTTCTGAGCAGTACTTC.

J is TRBJ2-3 and V is TRBV27; 8 nucleotides agree with TRBD1. The CDR3 contains 17 residues. Germline loops: CDR1 MNHEY, CDR2 SMNVEV (reference sequence). The V gene end was trimmed by 2 bases and the J gene end by 4 bases; junction bases not matched to a gene: 11. The CDR3 is CASSLGLGTGPADTQYF. DNA for the CDR3: TGTGCCAGCAGTTTAGGTTTAGGGACAGGACCTGCAGATACGCAGTATTTT.

This clonotype was counted a few times. V and J are TRBV5-4 and TRBJ2-3; 8 bases map to TRBD2. CDR3 length: 15 residues. The V gene's germline CDR1 is SGHNT and CDR2 YYREEE (reference sequence). V dropped 4 bases and J dropped 0; count of bases not matched to a gene: 4. The CDR3, as DNA: TGTGCCAGCAGCGAAACTAGCGGAAGCACAGATACGCAGTATTTT. Protein product: CASSETSGSTDTQYF.

This clonotype was found many times. The chain combines TRBV6-2 or TRBV6-3 with TRBJ2-7, with D maybe TRBD2 (5 bases). The V gene lost 7 bases and the J gene lost 5 bases, with 15 bases spanning the gap. Germline V CDR1 and CDR2: MNHEY, SVGEGT. This CDR3 is built from 13 residues. The DNA for the CDR3 is TGTGCCAGCATAGAGGGCTATGGGAACGAGCAGTACTTC. Amino acid sequence: CASIEGYGNEQYF.

The V gene is TRBV29-1, the J gene TRBJ2-1, with 7 bases that match TRBD2. The V gene end was trimmed by 5 bases and the J gene end by 7 bases; junction bases not matched to a gene: 8. This CDR3 contains 13 residues. Germline-derived CDR1 and CDR2 are SQVTM and ANQGSEA. The DNA for the CDR3 is TGCAGCGTTTCGGGGTTGGGAGGGAATGAGCAGTTCTTC. It codes for CSVSGLGGNEQFF.

There are many counts of this clonotype. The chain combines TRBV11-1 with TRBJ1-1; no clear D. The CDR3 extends over 14 amino acids. Germline lookup yields CDR1 SGHAT and CDR2 FQDESV (reference sequence). V dropped 7 bases and J dropped 4 bases, with 16 bases sitting between them. CDR3 coding DNA: TGTGCCAGCACCCGAGACTCCAGTAGCACTGAAGCTTTCTTT. Translating gives CASTRDSSSTEAFF.

J is TRBJ2-2 and V is TRBV29-1, with 13 bases that match TRBD2. V lost 7 bases, J lost 7 bases, and 9 bases stayed unmatched. Germline CDR1 SQVTM, CDR2 ANQGSEA. The CDR3 contains 15 residues. The CDR3 here is CSASGLAGANGELFF. The CDR3 DNA follows: TGCAGCGCGTCCGGACTAGCGGGAGCTAACGGGGAGCTGTTTTTT.

This clonotype was seen more than once but under ten times. CDR3 sequence reads: CSVEGGRGGLAYNEQFF. In DNA form, the CDR3 reads TGCAGCGTTGAAGGAGGCAGGGGGGGACTAGCCTACAATGAGCAGTTCTTC. The chain recombines TRBV29-1 with TRBJ2-1; possibly TRBD2 for D (8 bases). In germline, CDR1 is SQVTM, CDR2 ANQGSEA. The V gene lost 1 base and the J gene lost 2 bases, with 18 bases spanning the gap. The CDR3 totals 17 residues.

This clonotype showed up many times. The rearrangement joins TRBV6-2 or TRBV6-3 to TRBJ1-4; D is undetermined. The V end lost 5 bases, the J end lost 0 bases, and 10 bases lay between the germline ends. CDR1 MNHEY and CDR2 SVGEGT come from the germline V gene. This CDR3 region has 15 residues. The CDR3 reads CASSPFGTTNEKLFF. CDR3 nucleotide sequence: TGTGCCAGCAGTCCCTTCGGGACAACTAATGAAAAACTGTTTTTT.

Note on this clonotype: Since a much larger clone is just one base distant, this may be a read error. The rearrangement uses TRBV28 and TRBJ1-6; TRBD1 is a possible D gene (6 bases). The germline gives CDR1 MDHEN, CDR2 SYDVKM. The CDR3 covers 12 residues. The DNA of the CDR3 is TGTGCCAGCATCGGACAGAGAAACCCCCTCAACTTT. Its protein is CASIGQRNPLNF.

This clonotype was counted many times. The rearrangement joins TRBV10-3 to TRBJ1-3, with D possibly TRBD1 on 6 matching bases. CDR3 size: 15 residues. Trimming cost V 3 bases and J 0 bases, with 9 bases left between them. CDR1 is ENHRY, CDR2 SYGVKD, per germline. CDR3 bases: TGTGCCATCAGTGACCCGACAGGCTCTGGAAACACCATATATTTT. The encoded protein is CAISDPTGSGNTIYF.

This clonotype was observed a few times. V usage is TRBV24-1 and J usage is TRBJ1-2, with a weak D call TRBD1 (5 bases). Germline CDR1 and CDR2: KGHDR and SFDVKD. The CDR3 is made up of 14 amino acids. Trimming removed 2 bases at V and 3 bases at J, with 9 bases between. CDR3 region: CATSDSTEHYGYTF. The CDR3 region has the DNA TGTGCCACCAGTGATTCGACAGAGCACTATGGCTACACCTTC.

The gene calls are TRBV6-2 or TRBV6-3 and TRBJ1-2; tentative D call: TRBD1 (6 bases). The V gene lost 6 bases and the J gene lost 0 bases, with 14 bases spanning the gap. The CDR3 is 15 amino acids. CDR1 and CDR2 from the germline V gene are MNHEY and SVGEGT. The CDR3 spells CASRHGQQTNYGYTF. In DNA, the CDR3 is TGTGCCAGCAGACACGGACAGCAGACTAACTATGGCTACACCTTC.

This clonotype occurred many times. The CDR3 spells CASSQAIAGAPFDIQYF. The CDR3 DNA reads TGCGCCAGCAGCCAAGCCATAGCGGGGGCCCCCTTTGACATTCAGTACTTC. The chain is built from TRBV4-1 and TRBJ2-4, with 9 bases aligning to TRBD2. CDR3 length: 17 residues. V lost 1 base to trimming and J lost 8 bases; unmatched junction nucleotides: 12. CDR1 MGHRA and CDR2 YSYEKL come from the germline V gene.

This clonotype was picked up many times. This chain links TRBV6-2 or TRBV6-3 with TRBJ1-1; 7 bases map to TRBD1. Trimming took 6 bases from V and 8 from J; bases not matched to a gene: 15. Germline assignment: CDR1 MNHEY and CDR2 SVGEGT. The CDR3 has 15 amino acids. DNA for the CDR3: TGTGCCAGCAGCACGTTACGGGGCCAGGGGGAGGAAGCTTTCTTT. Residues: CASSTLRGQGEEAFF.

The table lists this clonotype with a few counts. At one boundary the junction diverges from the germline segment, which might be a read error. This sequence joins TRBV7-2 and TRBJ2-3; TRBD1 agrees at 9 bases. Germline loops: CDR1 SGHTA, CDR2 FQGNSA. This CDR3 spans 15 amino acids. The CDR3, as DNA: TGTGCCAGCAGCCTAGCCGGGACAGGGATATATACGCAGTATTTT. Encoded protein: CASSLAGTGIYTQYF.

This rearrangement joins TRBV7-8 to TRBJ2-7; the D is unclear. With 3 bases removed from V and 7 bases from J, the gap between germline ends came to 16 bases. Germline V gene lookup returns CDR1 SGHVS and CDR2 FQNEAQ. CDR3 size: 14 residues. CDR3 nucleotide sequence: TGTGCCAGCAGCTTTTATCACGGGTCCGGGGAGCAGTACGTC. This sequence encodes CASSFYHGSGEQYV.

CDR3 nucleotides: TGCGCCAGCAGGCGTTCCGGGACAGGGGGCTTCGAGACCCAGTACTTC. Its translation: CASRRSGTGGFETQYF. The chain joins TRBV5-1 to TRBJ2-5; 12 positions agree with TRBD1. This CDR3 comprises 16 residues. After removal of 5 bases from V and 5 bases from J, the junction contained 10 bases not matched to a gene. In germline, CDR1 is SGHRS, CDR2 YFSETQ.

This clonotype was counted ten times or more. One end of the junction does not line up with germline, which may come from a read error. The chain recombines TRBV12-3 or TRBV12-4 with TRBJ1-1; the D gene is possibly TRBD1 (5 bases). CDR3 size: 15 residues. CDR3 amino acids: CASSPRTGGNTEAFF. CDR3 nucleotides: TGCGCCAGCAGCCCCCGGACGGGGGGGAACACTGAAGCTTTCTTT.

This clonotype showed up just a few times. The gene calls are TRBV7-2 and TRBJ1-5; 8 bases line up with TRBD1. The CDR3 runs 14 residues. Trimming removed 5 bases from V and 9 bases from J; junction bases left unmatched: 9. Germline values: CDR1 SGHTA, CDR2 FQGNSA. The CDR3 region is CASSIGQGGSPQHF. The CDR3 DNA is TGTGCCAGCAGCATTGGACAGGGAGGATCGCCCCAGCATTTT.

This clonotype was picked up many times. The rearrangement joins TRBV18 to TRBJ2-7, with 9 bases lining up with TRBD1. Trimming took 2 bases from V and 3 from J; bases not matched to a gene: 5. The CDR3 runs to 15 residues. Looked up from germline, CDR1 is KGHSH and CDR2 is LQKENI. DNA for the CDR3: TGTGCCAGCTCACCAGGGGACAGGGTCAGCTACGAGCAGTACTTC. This translates into CASSPGDRVSYEQYF.

This clonotype occurred many times. The V gene is TRBV4-2, the J gene TRBJ1-3; no clear D. The CDR3 sequence is 15 residues long. The germline V and J ends were trimmed by 0 bases and 2 bases, with 8 bases remaining between them. Germline V CDR1 and CDR2: LGHNA, YNFKEQ. The CDR3 bases are TGTGCCAGCAGCCAAGATAGAGGTCCTGGAAACACCATATATTTT. As protein: CASSQDRGPGNTIYF.

There are many counts of this clonotype. The J gene is TRBJ1-2, the V gene TRBV29-1, with 9 bases fitting TRBD1. The CDR3 spans 13 residues. J gave up 6 bases and V 7 bases, and 9 bases lay outside the gene matches. Germline CDR1 reads SQVTM; CDR2 reads ANQGSEA. The CDR3, as DNA: TGCAGCGCTGGCGGGACAGGGTTGGATGGCTACACCTTC. It translates to CSAGGTGLDGYTF.